A selection of T cell receptor beta chains follows, all from one sample in a study of blood T cell repertoires in COVID-19. Clones were sequenced by immunoSEQ multiplex PCR, and TCRdb holds only the in-frame ones, with some missing. The sample lists fewer than 250,000 clones; 80% to 85% were seen once. Sequencing was done on a sample of peripheral blood. These receptors originate from a woman older than 75 with COVID-19, enrolled during active disease. The CDR3 runs from the conserved cysteine through the conserved F or W. A D gene is named only where the DNA matches it firmly. Not every row has a clone size; where given, it reads once, few, many or a size class.

d_call: -
j_call: TRBJ1-5
clone_size: -
v_call: TRBV7-8
cdr3_aa: CASSLGGTSNQPQHF
cdr3_nt: TGTGCCAGCAGCTTAGGTGGGACATCGAATCAGCCCCAGCATTTT

d_call: -
j_call: TRBJ1-5
clone_size: -
v_call: TRBV27
cdr3_aa: CASSLSRPGKQPQHF
cdr3_nt: TGTGCCAGCAGTTTATCGCGGCCAGGGAAACAGCCCCAGCATTTT

d_call: -
j_call: TRBJ1-5
clone_size: -
v_call: TRBV5-6
cdr3_aa: CASSFGGVSNQPQHF
cdr3_nt: TGTGCCAGCAGCTTTGGGGGGGTTAGCAATCAGCCCCAGCATTTT

d_call: -
j_call: TRBJ1-2
clone_size: -
v_call: TRBV2
cdr3_aa: CASSESQRSGYTF
cdr3_nt: TGTGCCAGCAGTGAAAGCCAAAGAAGTGGCTACACCTTC

d_call: TRBD1
j_call: TRBJ1-1
clone_size: -
v_call: TRBV5-1
cdr3_aa: CASSSGTGGASEAFF
cdr3_nt: TGCGCCAGCAGCTCTGGGACAGGGGGCGCGTCTGAAGCTTTCTTT

d_call: TRBD1
j_call: TRBJ1-1
clone_size: -
v_call: TRBV2
cdr3_aa: CASIRGGTALMEAFF
cdr3_nt: TGTGCCAGCATCAGAGGCGGGACAGCCTTAATGGAAGCTTTCTTT

d_call: -
j_call: TRBJ1-4
clone_size: -
v_call: TRBV7-9
cdr3_aa: CASSLAYGVDEKLFF
cdr3_nt: TGTGCCAGCAGCTTAGCGTACGGGGTAGACGAAAAACTGTTTTTT

d_call: -
j_call: TRBJ1-5
clone_size: -
v_call: TRBV10-1
cdr3_aa: CASSAGQNQPQHF
cdr3_nt: TGCGCCAGCAGTGCGGGTCAAAATCAGCCCCAGCATTTT

d_call: TRBD1
j_call: TRBJ2-2
clone_size: -
v_call: TRBV25-1
cdr3_aa: CASSERGLNTGELFF
cdr3_nt: TGTGCCAGCAGTGAGAGGGGGCTGAACACCGGGGAGCTGTTTTTT

d_call: -
j_call: TRBJ1-4
clone_size: few
v_call: TRBV2
cdr3_aa: CASRYTQGNEKLFF
cdr3_nt: TGTGCCAGCAGGTACACTCAGGGAAATGAAAAACTGTTTTTT

d_call: TRBD1
j_call: TRBJ2-2
clone_size: -
v_call: TRBV7-9
cdr3_aa: CASSTGTGGLDTGELFF
cdr3_nt: TGTGCCAGCTCAACCGGGACAGGGGGCCTGGACACCGGGGAGCTGTTTTTT

d_call: -
j_call: TRBJ2-3
clone_size: -
v_call: TRBV5-1
cdr3_aa: CASSPRQIGTTDTQYF
cdr3_nt: TGCGCCAGCAGCCCGCGACAGATCGGTACGACAGATACGCAGTATTTT

d_call: -
j_call: TRBJ2-2
clone_size: -
v_call: TRBV5-1
cdr3_aa: CASSRGGSNTGELFF
cdr3_nt: TGCGCCAGCAGCAGGGGGGGCTCGAACACCGGGGAGCTGTTTTTT

d_call: TRBD2
j_call: TRBJ2-1
clone_size: -
v_call: TRBV2
cdr3_aa: CASTHSGGEQFF
cdr3_nt: TGTGCCAGCACCCATAGCGGGGGTGAGCAGTTCTTC

d_call: -
j_call: TRBJ2-6
clone_size: once
v_call: TRBV19
cdr3_aa: CASSAQAKTSGANVLTF
cdr3_nt: TGTGCCAGTAGTGCACAGGCGAAAACCTCTGGGGCCAACGTCCTGACTTTC

d_call: -
j_call: TRBJ1-5
clone_size: -
v_call: TRBV7-2
cdr3_aa: CASTQRGNQPQHF
cdr3_nt: TGTGCCAGCACCCAGAGGGGCAATCAGCCCCAGCATTTT

d_call: -
j_call: TRBJ1-1
clone_size: -
v_call: TRBV6-5
cdr3_aa: CASALEGNTEAFF
cdr3_nt: TGTGCCAGCGCCCTCGAGGGGAACACTGAAGCTTTCTTT

d_call: TRBD2
j_call: TRBJ2-3
clone_size: -
v_call: TRBV5-1
cdr3_aa: CASSLASGTSGKDTQYF
cdr3_nt: TGCGCCAGCAGCTTGGCCTCAGGGACTAGCGGGAAAGATACGCAGTATTTT

d_call: TRBD1
j_call: TRBJ2-6
clone_size: -
v_call: TRBV6-5
cdr3_aa: CATTGGHSGANVLTF
cdr3_nt: TGTGCCACCACAGGGGGGCACTCTGGGGCCAACGTCCTGACTTTC

d_call: -
j_call: TRBJ2-3
clone_size: once
v_call: TRBV5-1
cdr3_aa: CASSSGDNTDTQYF
cdr3_nt: TGCGCCAGCAGCTCAGGGGACAACACAGATACGCAGTATTTT

d_call: -
j_call: TRBJ2-2
clone_size: -
v_call: TRBV24-1
cdr3_aa: CATSDLLTNTGELFF
cdr3_nt: TGTGCCACCAGTGATTTGCTCACAAACACCGGGGAGCTGTTTTTT

d_call: TRBD1
j_call: TRBJ1-4
clone_size: few
v_call: TRBV2
cdr3_aa: CASTATGAAGKLFF
cdr3_nt: TGTGCCAGCACCGCGACAGGGGCAGCGGGAAAACTGTTTTTT

d_call: TRBD1
j_call: TRBJ2-2
clone_size: -
v_call: TRBV5-1
cdr3_aa: CASSPEISTGKLTGELFF
cdr3_nt: TGCGCCAGCAGCCCGGAAATATCGACAGGGAAACTCACCGGGGAGCTGTTTTTT

d_call: -
j_call: TRBJ1-6
clone_size: -
v_call: TRBV28
cdr3_aa: CASSRPANGGSPLHF
cdr3_nt: TGTGCCAGCAGTCGACCGGCAAATGGAGGCTCACCCCTCCACTTT

d_call: -
j_call: TRBJ2-3
clone_size: -
v_call: TRBV6-5
cdr3_aa: CASSPTLGDTQYF
cdr3_nt: TGTGCCAGCAGTCCCACTCTAGGAGATACGCAGTATTTT

d_call: TRBD1
j_call: TRBJ1-6
clone_size: once
v_call: TRBV29-1
cdr3_aa: CSVRDRGGNSPLHF
cdr3_nt: TGCAGCGTCAGGGACAGGGGAGGTAATTCACCCCTCCACTTT

d_call: -
j_call: TRBJ1-2
clone_size: -
v_call: TRBV2
cdr3_aa: CASSDGNYYGYTF
cdr3_nt: TGTGCCAGCTCAGACGGGAACTACTATGGCTACACCTTC

d_call: -
j_call: TRBJ1-2
clone_size: -
v_call: TRBV6-1
cdr3_aa: CASSEDQVNYGYTF
cdr3_nt: TGTGCCAGCAGTGAAGACCAGGTTAACTATGGCTACACCTTC

d_call: -
j_call: TRBJ2-1
clone_size: -
v_call: TRBV14
cdr3_aa: CASSQDRGVGYNEQFF
cdr3_nt: TGTGCCAGCAGCCAAGACAGGGGGGTAGGATACAATGAGCAGTTCTTC

d_call: -
j_call: TRBJ1-2
clone_size: -
v_call: TRBV7-9
cdr3_aa: CASSDPGTTYGYTF
cdr3_nt: TGTGCCAGCAGCGACCCCGGGACTACCTATGGCTACACCTTC

d_call: TRBD2
j_call: TRBJ2-5
clone_size: -
v_call: TRBV6-5
cdr3_aa: CACRAGGQETQYF
cdr3_nt: TGTGCCTGCCGAGCGGGGGGGCAAGAGACCCAGTACTTC

d_call: TRBD1
j_call: TRBJ1-3
clone_size: -
v_call: TRBV7-2
cdr3_aa: CASSSWTGAGNTIYF
cdr3_nt: TGTGCCAGCAGCTCTTGGACAGGGGCTGGAAACACCATATATTTT